This is a list of T cell receptor beta chains from one sample in a study of T cell responses to AZD1222 COVID-19 vaccine. Clones were sequenced by immunoSEQ multiplex PCR, and TCRdb holds only the in-frame ones, with some missing. Of some 140,000 clones listed, roughly 80% are singletons. The sample in question was peripheral blood, obtained on day 0 of AZD1222 vaccination. These receptors all stem from an adult in good health. Both conserved end residues are part of each CDR3. The D gene is left open where the match is weak. The size of a clone is reported for some rows only, either as once, few or many, or as a class for expanded clones.

>NA|NA|TRBV7-3|TRBJ2-2
CASSLSGGNTGELFF
TGTGCCAGCAGCTTATCTGGGGGAAACACCGGGGAGCTGTTTTTT
>NA|NA|TRBV2|TRBJ1-5
CASSETVTNQPQHF
TGTGCCAGCAGTGAAACAGTAACCAATCAGCCCCAGCATTTT
>NA|NA|TRBV28|TRBJ2-5
CASTFQPGPQETQYF
TGTGCCAGCACCTTTCAGCCGGGGCCGCAAGAGACCCAGTACTTC
>NA|NA|TRBV7-3|TRBJ2-3
CASGLSREDTQYF
TGTGCCAGCGGACTCTCCCGGGAGGATACGCAGTATTTT
>NA|NA|TRBV11-2|TRBJ2-3
CASRPSQGDTQYF
TGTGCCAGCAGACCCTCCCAGGGTGATACGCAGTATTTT
>few|NA|TRBV6-1|TRBJ1-4
CASSDDTNEKLFF
TGTGCCAGCAGTGACGACACTAATGAAAAACTGTTTTTT
>NA|TRBD1|TRBV19|TRBJ1-1
CASSTPPTGGLNTEAFF
TGTGCCAGTAGTACCCCTCCGACAGGGGGATTGAACACTGAAGCTTTCTTT
>few|NA|TRBV27|TRBJ2-2
CASSPGQVGTGELFF
TGTGCCAGCAGCCCCGGGCAGGTGGGCACCGGGGAGCTGTTTTTT
>NA|NA|TRBV4-1|TRBJ1-2
CASSQDQGSNYGYTF
TGCGCCAGCAGCCAAGACCAGGGGTCTAACTATGGCTACACCTTC
>NA|TRBD1|TRBV6-5|TRBJ1-5
CASSWADREGQPQHF
TGTGCCAGCAGTTGGGCGGACAGGGAGGGGCAGCCCCAGCATTTT
>NA|NA|TRBV28|TRBJ1-2
CASKRQDDYGYTF
TGTGCCAGCAAAAGACAGGACGACTATGGCTACACCTTC
>NA|NA|TRBV7-9|TRBJ2-7
CASSYFSSYEQYF
TGTGCCAGCAGCTACTTTAGCTCCTACGAGCAGTACTTC
>few|NA|TRBV20-1|TRBJ1-1
CSARGSPEAFF
TGCAGTGCTAGGGGTAGTCCTGAAGCTTTCTTT
>NA|NA|TRBV27|TRBJ1-6
CASSLGSRGYNSPLHF
TGTGCCAGCAGTTTAGGGTCCAGGGGCTATAATTCACCCCTCCACTTT
>NA|TRBD1|TRBV6-5|TRBJ2-3
CASKAGQASTDTQYF
TGTGCCAGCAAGGCGGGACAGGCCAGCACAGATACGCAGTATTTT
>NA|TRBD1|TRBV19|TRBJ2-7
CASSTRQGAYEQYF
TGTGCCAGTAGTACTCGACAGGGAGCCTACGAGCAGTACTTC
>NA|NA|TRBV15|TRBJ2-2
CATSRDNRAVTGELFF
TGTGCCACCAGCAGAGATAACAGGGCTGTCACCGGGGAGCTGTTTTTT